These T cell receptor beta chains were read from a single sample in a study of shared clonotypes between healthy human individuals. Measured with immunoSEQ multiplex PCR; TCRdb has only the in-frame clones, and not every one. This table holds roughly 2.2 million clones, over 90% found once. Sequencing input: naive CD4+ T cells from PBMCs. The receptors stem from a man aged 18 to 29 in good health. Some clones in this sample may be carry-over from other donors' samples. The CDR3 runs from the conserved cysteine through the conserved F or W. Each record gives: J gene, D gene, V gene, clone size, CDR3 protein, CDR3 DNA. The D gene is left open where the match is weak. The size entry is marked missing in some rows and otherwise reads once, few, many or a size class.

TRBJ2-1	.	TRBV27	.	CASSLWDTSSYNEQFF	TGTGCCAGCAGTTTATGGGACACGAGCTCCTACAATGAGCAGTTCTTC
TRBJ1-1	.	TRBV28	.	CASSLRPGAANTEAFF	TGTGCCAGCAGCCTTAGGCCAGGGGCCGCGAACACTGAAGCTTTCTTT
TRBJ2-2	.	TRBV12-5	.	CASAAVRSGELFF	TGTGCTAGTGCCGCGGTTAGGTCCGGGGAGCTGTTTTTT
TRBJ2-7	.	TRBV7-9	.	CASSPVSRYEQYF	TGTGCCAGCAGCCCTGTGTCCCGTTACGAGCAGTACTTC
TRBJ1-1	.	TRBV6-5	.	CASSYGGVPQGTEAFF	TGTGCCAGCAGTTACGGGGGGGTCCCCCAGGGCACTGAAGCTTTCTTT
TRBJ1-3	.	TRBV5-4	.	CASSLTSRLSSGNTIYF	TGTGCCAGCAGCTTGACCTCCAGGCTAAGCTCTGGAAACACCATATATTTT
TRBJ2-2	TRBD2	TRBV7-2	.	CASSLRTSGIHTGELFF	TGTGCCAGCAGCTTACGGACTAGCGGGATCCACACCGGGGAGCTGTTTTTT
TRBJ2-6	TRBD1	TRBV18	few	CASSPQGAAGANVLTF	TGTGCCAGCTCACCGCAGGGGGCGGCTGGGGCCAACGTCCTGACTTTC
TRBJ2-5	TRBD1	TRBV5-8	.	CASGRDRETQYF	TGTGCCAGCGGCCGGGACAGAGAGACCCAGTACTTC
TRBJ2-3	.	TRBV5-1	.	CASSLVGTPTDTQYF	TGCGCCAGCAGCTTGGTTGGGACCCCCACAGATACGCAGTATTTT
TRBJ1-4	.	TRBV28	once	CASSLRPASGEKLFF	TGTGCCAGCAGTTTACGCCCGGCCTCGGGGGAAAAACTGTTTTTT
TRBJ2-1	TRBD2	TRBV7-9	.	CASSSPGGRMSYNEQFF	TGTGCCAGCAGCTCCCCGGGCGGGAGGATGTCTTACAATGAGCAGTTCTTC
TRBJ2-1	.	TRBV18	.	CASSPGDPGFF	TGTGCCAGCTCACCTGGGGACCCCGGTTTCTTC
TRBJ2-3	TRBD2	TRBV28	.	CASKIAGTADTQYF	TGTGCCAGCAAAATAGCGGGAACGGCAGATACGCAGTATTTT
TRBJ1-2	TRBD1	TRBV14	.	CASSQVQGPYGYTF	TGTGCCAGCAGCCAAGTACAGGGGCCGTATGGCTACACCTTC
TRBJ1-1	.	TRBV6-5	.	CASKWGTEAFF	TGTGCCAGCAAATGGGGGACTGAAGCTTTCTTT
TRBJ1-2	.	TRBV29-1	.	CSVEGGPLNYGYTF	TGCAGCGTTGAAGGGGGGCCCCTTAACTATGGCTACACCTTC
TRBJ2-7	TRBD2	TRBV2	.	CASRAGTRSSYEQYF	TGTGCCAGCAGGGCCGGGACTAGGAGCTCCTACGAGCAGTACTTC
TRBJ1-1	.	TRBV5-1	.	CASSEGDSPDTEAFF	TGCGCCAGCAGCGAAGGCGACAGTCCCGACACTGAAGCTTTCTTT
TRBJ2-5	TRBD2	TRBV6-5	.	CASTPAGQETQYF	TGTGCCAGCACCCCAGCGGGGCAAGAGACCCAGTACTTC
TRBJ2-7	.	TRBV5-1	.	CASSMSRSESEQYF	TGCGCCAGCAGCATGTCGAGAAGTGAGTCCGAGCAGTACTTC
TRBJ1-1	.	TRBV5-6	few	CASSLGWGGHYTEAFF	TGTGCCAGCAGCCTAGGTTGGGGAGGGCATTACACTGAAGCTTTCTTT
TRBJ2-1	TRBD1	TRBV5-3	.	CARSLDRGASEQFF	TGTGCCAGAAGCCTTGACAGGGGAGCGAGTGAGCAGTTCTTC
TRBJ1-2	.	TRBV5-1	.	CASSLALSPGGGYTF	TGCGCCAGCAGCTTGGCTTTGAGCCCTGGAGGAGGCTACACCTTC
TRBJ2-2	TRBD1	TRBV6-1	.	CASSSGTGNTGELFF	TGTGCCAGCAGTTCCGGGACAGGTAACACCGGGGAGCTGTTTTTT
TRBJ1-1	.	TRBV7-3	few	CASSVDKNTEAFF	TGTGCCAGCAGCGTGGACAAAAACACTGAAGCTTTCTTT
TRBJ2-5	TRBD2	TRBV6-5	.	CASRRAGGSQYF	TGTGCCAGCAGGCGGGCGGGGGGGTCCCAGTACTTC
TRBJ1-5	.	TRBV6-5	.	CASRSGAHQPQHF	TGTGCCAGCCGGTCAGGGGCCCATCAGCCCCAGCATTTT
TRBJ2-1	TRBD2	TRBV7-3	.	CASSFTSGRAYEQFF	TGTGCCAGCAGCTTCACTAGCGGGAGGGCCTACGAGCAGTTCTTC
TRBJ2-1	TRBD2	TRBV5-6	.	CASRLLAGEAQGEQFF	TGTGCCAGCAGATTATTAGCGGGAGAGGCCCAAGGTGAGCAGTTCTTC
TRBJ2-1	.	TRBV7-9	few	CASRLKNRDEQFF	TGTGCCAGCAGGCTTAAGAACAGGGATGAGCAGTTCTTC
TRBJ1-5	.	TRBV5-5	.	CASSLVLSWDPNQPQHF	TGTGCCAGCAGCTTGGTTCTATCGTGGGACCCAAATCAGCCCCAGCATTTT
TRBJ1-4	TRBD1	TRBV6-6	.	CASSYGDRSNEKLFF	TGTGCCAGCAGTTATGGGGACAGGAGTAATGAAAAACTGTTTTTT
TRBJ1-2	.	TRBV2	.	CASSAYSRVPYGYTF	TGTGCCAGCAGTGCCTATTCTCGGGTTCCCTATGGCTACACCTTC
TRBJ1-2	.	TRBV7-3	.	CASSLKPGTEPYF	TGTGCCAGCAGCTTAAAGCCCGGGACGGAGCCCTACTTC
TRBJ2-7	.	TRBV11-2	.	CASSSSWTVGQYF	TGTGCCAGCAGCTCCTCCTGGACGGTGGGGCAGTACTTC
TRBJ2-5	TRBD2	TRBV29-1	.	CRAGIQETQYF	TGCAGAGCGGGAATCCAAGAGACCCAGTACTTC
TRBJ1-2	.	TRBV28	.	CASSETGNNYGYTF	TGTGCCAGCAGTGAAACAGGGAATAACTATGGCTACACCTTC
TRBJ2-2	.	TRBV19	.	CASSIKSATGELFF	TGTGCCAGTAGTATAAAGAGTGCCACCGGGGAGCTGTTTTTT
TRBJ1-1	.	TRBV28	.	CASRGRDGNTEAFF	TGTGCCAGCAGAGGTCGGGACGGCAACACTGAAGCTTTCTTT
TRBJ2-4	TRBD2	TRBV18	.	CASSPFLTASGSPVKNIQYF	TGTGCCAGCTCACCATTTTTGACGGCTAGCGGGAGCCCCGTCAAAAACATTCAGTACTTC
TRBJ1-2	.	TRBV4-3	.	CASSQDIRQYGYTF	TGCGCCAGCAGCCAAGATATTAGACAGTATGGCTACACCTTC
TRBJ2-1	TRBD2	TRBV7-9	.	CASSLMRGYNEQFF	TGTGCCAGCAGCTTAATGCGGGGGTACAATGAGCAGTTCTTC
TRBJ2-7	.	TRBV18	.	CASSPRGGGYEQYF	TGTGCCAGCTCACCAAGAGGGGGTGGGTACGAGCAGTACTTC
TRBJ2-5	TRBD1	TRBV10-1	.	CASRATGSETQYF	TGCGCCAGCAGGGCGACAGGGAGCGAGACCCAGTACTTC